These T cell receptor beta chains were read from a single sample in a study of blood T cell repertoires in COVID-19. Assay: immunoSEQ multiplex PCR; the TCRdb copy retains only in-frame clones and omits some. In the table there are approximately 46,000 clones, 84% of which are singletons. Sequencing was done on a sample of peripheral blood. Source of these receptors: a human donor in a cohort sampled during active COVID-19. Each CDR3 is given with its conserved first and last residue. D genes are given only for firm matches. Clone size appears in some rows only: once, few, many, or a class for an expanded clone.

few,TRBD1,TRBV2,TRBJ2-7,TGTGCCAGCCGACCCGGGACAGAAGCTGAGCAGTACTTC,CASRPGTEAEQYF
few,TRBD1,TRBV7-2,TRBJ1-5,TGTGCCAGCAGCTTAGGCGGACAGGGGGATCAGCCCCAGCATTTT,CASSLGGQGDQPQHF
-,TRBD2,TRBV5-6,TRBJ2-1,TGTGCCAGCATATCGCTAGCGGGACTCGGGGAGCAGTTCTTC,CASISLAGLGEQFF
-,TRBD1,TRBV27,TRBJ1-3,TGTGCCAGCAGTCCCGGGACAGGGGGTAGAACCATATATTTT,CASSPGTGGRTIYF
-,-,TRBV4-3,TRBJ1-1,TGCGCCAGCAGCCAAGTTTCAGGGGCGCGTAACACTGAAGCTTTCTTT,CASSQVSGARNTEAFF
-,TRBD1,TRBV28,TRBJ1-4,TGTGCCAGCAGTTTACAGGGGGCTGCAACTAATGAAAAACTGTTTTTT,CASSLQGAATNEKLFF
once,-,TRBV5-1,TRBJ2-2,TGCGCCAGCAGCTTGCTCCTCCCGAACACCGGGGAGCTGTTTTTT,CASSLLLPNTGELFF
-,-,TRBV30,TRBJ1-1,TGTGCCTGGAGGTCGAGGCCTGAAGCTTTCTTT,CAWRSRPEAFF
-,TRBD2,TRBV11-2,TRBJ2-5,TGTGCCAGCGTGGGGAGCGGGACGTCGGGAGAGACCCAGTACTTC,CASVGSGTSGETQYF
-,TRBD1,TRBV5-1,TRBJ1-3,TGCGCCAGCAGCCCGCGGACAGGGCAGGGGGACACCATATATTTT,CASSPRTGQGDTIYF
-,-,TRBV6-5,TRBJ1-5,TGTGCCAGCAGCCGAGGGGGTGCAGGGACTCAGCCCCAGCATTTT,CASSRGGAGTQPQHF
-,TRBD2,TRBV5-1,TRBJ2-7,TGCGCCAGCAGCTTGGTGACTAGCGGGAGTGGAGGGAGCTACGAGCAGTACTTC,CASSLVTSGSGGSYEQYF
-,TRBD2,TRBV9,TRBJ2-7,TGTGCCAGCAGCCAGACTAGCGGGAGTGATGAGCAGTACTTC,CASSQTSGSDEQYF
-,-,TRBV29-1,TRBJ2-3,TGCAGCGTTGAAATAGCCTCACGGGGAGATACGCAGTATTTT,CSVEIASRGDTQYF
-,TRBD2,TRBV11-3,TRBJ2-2,TGTGCCAGCAGCTTAGGTGCCGCTAGCGGGAGAAGAACCGGGGAGCTGTTTTTT,CASSLGAASGRRTGELFF
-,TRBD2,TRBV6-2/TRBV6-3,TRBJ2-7,TGTGCCAGCAGTTACTCGAAAACTAGCGGACCCCTAGGGGAGCAGTACTTC,CASSYSKTSGPLGEQYF
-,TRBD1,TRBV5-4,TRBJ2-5,TGTGCCAGCAGCTCCGACCCGGGACAGCCCCAAGAGACCCAGTACTTC,CASSSDPGQPQETQYF
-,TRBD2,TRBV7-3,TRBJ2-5,TGTGCCAGCAGTCAAGGGACTAGCGGGTTCCAGGAGACCCAGTACTTC,CASSQGTSGFQETQYF
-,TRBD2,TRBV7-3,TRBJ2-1,TGTGCCAGCAGCTGGGGACTAGAAGACCCTGAGCAGTTCTTC,CASSWGLEDPEQFF
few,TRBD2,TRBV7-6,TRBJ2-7,TGTGCCAGCAGCTTGCTCTCTAGCGGGGCCTCCTACGAGCAGTACTTC,CASSLLSSGASYEQYF
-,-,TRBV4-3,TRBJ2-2,TGCGCCAGCAGCCAAGAACAGAGAGCCGGGGAGCTGTTTTTT,CASSQEQRAGELFF
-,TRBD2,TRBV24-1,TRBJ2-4,TGTGCCACCAGTGAGGGGGGGGTGAACATTCAGTACTTC,CATSEGGVNIQYF
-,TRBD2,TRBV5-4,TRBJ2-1,TGTGCCAGCAGCTTAGGTGGGCTAGCGGGTGTCAATGAGCAGTTCTTC,CASSLGGLAGVNEQFF
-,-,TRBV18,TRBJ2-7,TGTGCCAGCTCAGGGGGGATAGGGGAGCAGTACTTC,CASSGGIGEQYF
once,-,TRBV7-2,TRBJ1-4,TGTGCCAGCAGCTTAGTTGAGCCGGAAAAACTGTTTTTT,CASSLVEPEKLFF
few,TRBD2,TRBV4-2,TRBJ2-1,TGTGCCAGCAGCCAAACCGGGACTAGCGGGAGGGCCGGTGAGCAGTTCTTC,CASSQTGTSGRAGEQFF
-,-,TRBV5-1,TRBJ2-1,TGCGCCAGCAGCTCGGGACTGGAGTACAATGAGCAGTTCTTC,CASSSGLEYNEQFF
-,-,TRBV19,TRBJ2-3,TGTGCCAGTAGTCGGCAGGGTAAAAGCACAGATACGCAGTATTTT,CASSRQGKSTDTQYF
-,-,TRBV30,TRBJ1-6,TGTGCCTGGAGTGGTCCGACTGTGATCAATTCACCCCTCCACTTT,CAWSGPTVINSPLHF
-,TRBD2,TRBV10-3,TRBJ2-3,TGTGCCATCAGTGAAGCGGGAGCAGATACGCAGTATTTT,CAISEAGADTQYF
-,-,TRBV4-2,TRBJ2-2,TGTGCCAGCAGCCAACAACAGGGCCTGAACACCGGGGAGCTGTTTTTT,CASSQQQGLNTGELFF